Shown below are 16 T cell receptor beta chains from a single sample sequenced in a study of T cells after yellow fever vaccination. TCRdb reprocessed the 5' RACE reads with MiXCR, giving one entry per CDR3 protein. The sample includes 150,000 or so distinct CDR3 sequences, approximately 6.6% of them seen just once. The sample in question was CD4+ T cells sorted from PBMCs, obtained 10 days after the yellow fever booster vaccination. These TCRs come from a young man who received the YFV17D yellow fever vaccine.

This clonotype was picked up many times. This chain links TRBV29-1 with TRBJ2-5, with D maybe TRBD1 (6 bases). Trimming stripped 6 bases from V and 2 bases from J, with 10 bases between. Germline lookup yields CDR1 SQVTM and CDR2 ANQGSEA. The CDR3 runs 12 residues. In DNA, the CDR3 is TGCAGCGTGGGGGACACACAAGAGACCCAGTACTTC. Its protein is CSVGDTQETQYF.

The chain joins TRBV12-3 or TRBV12-4 to TRBJ2-1, with 10 nucleotides matching TRBD2. J lost 9 bases, V lost 6 bases, and 8 bases had no gene match. CDR3 size: 14 residues. CDR3 DNA: TGTGCCAGCAGACCTAGCGGGAGCGTAGGTGAGCAGTTCTTC. It translates to CASRPSGSVGEQFF.

This clonotype was counted ten times or more. This chain connects TRBV5-1 to TRBJ2-1; maybe TRBD2 (6 bases). This CDR3 region has 17 residues. Germline CDR1 is SGHRS and CDR2 is YFSETQ. V lost 0 bases and J 0 bases, leaving 13 bases between the germline ends. The CDR3 sequence is CASSLGASVSSYNEQFF. CDR3 DNA sequence: TGCGCCAGCAGCTTGGGGGCTAGCGTAAGCTCCTACAATGAGCAGTTCTTC.

This clonotype came up many times. CDR3 loop: CASSPYGDRGDLSSYNEQFF. The CDR3 DNA is TGTGCCAGCAGCCCTTATGGGGACAGGGGGGACTTAAGCTCCTACAATGAGCAGTTCTTC. The chain has TRBV7-3 and TRBJ2-1; 11 bases line up with TRBD1. Germline trimming cut 5 bases from V and 0 bases from J; bases unmatched to any gene: 15. CDR1 and CDR2 from the germline V gene are SGHTA and FQGTGA. This CDR3 has 20 residues.

The table lists this clonotype with many counts. The genes are TRBV16 and TRBJ1-6, with D possibly being TRBD1 (6 bases). The V gene's germline CDR1 is KGHSY and CDR2 FQNENV. CDR3 length: 15 residues. Trimming left V 4 bases short and J 5 bases short, with 12 bases between. CDR3 sequence (DNA): TGTGCCAGCAGCCGGAACAGGGCAGATAATTCACCCCTCCACTTT. This sequence encodes CASSRNRADNSPLHF.

This clonotype has a count of ten or more. The V call is TRBV30, the J call TRBJ2-5; D may be TRBD2 (5 bases). This CDR3 has 15 residues. Per the germline V gene, CDR1 is GTSNPN and CDR2 is SVGIG (reference sequence). V dropped 7 bases and J dropped 5 bases, with 23 bases sitting between them. The CDR3 here is CAFRMVVRGRETQYF. The CDR3 DNA reads as TGTGCCTTCAGGATGGTGGTACGGGGTAGGGAGACCCAGTACTTC.

This clonotype was recorded at least ten times. This chain uses TRBV24-1 with TRBJ2-7; D perhaps matches TRBD1 (6 bases). CDR1 and CDR2 from the germline V gene are KGHDR and SFDVKD. Trimming took off 7 bases at V and 3 bases at J, with 12 bases between the two ends. The CDR3 extends over 13 amino acids. CDR3 nucleotides: TGTGCCACCAGCTCGACAGGTGTCTACGAGCAGTACTTC. Its translation is CATSSTGVYEQYF.

At least ten counts were recorded for this clonotype. This chain joins TRBV5-1 and TRBJ1-2; no clear D. Trimming left V 4 bases short and J 5 bases short, with 12 bases between. Per the germline V gene, CDR1 is SGHRS and CDR2 is YFSETQ. The CDR3 extends over 13 amino acids. The CDR3 sequence: CASSPSGSYGYTF. Here the CDR3 DNA reads TGCGCCAGCAGCCCCAGTGGATCTTATGGCTACACCTTC.

This clonotype was detected ten times or more. The chain couples TRBV6-1 to TRBJ1-6; 8 bases match TRBD1. Germline values: CDR1 MNHNS, CDR2 SASEGT. This CDR3 region has 16 residues. The trim removed 7 bases at V and 7 bases at J, leaving 12 bases unmatched. Here the CDR3 reads CASTGFGQGGNSPLHF. The CDR3 bases are TGTGCCAGCACTGGTTTCGGACAGGGAGGGAATTCACCCCTCCACTTT.

This clonotype was seen repeatedly, ten times or more. The chain uses TRBV7-2 and TRBJ2-1; TRBD2 matches 7 bases. CDR1 is SGHTA and CDR2 is FQGNSA in the germline V gene. This CDR3 spans 11 amino acids. V was clipped by 8 bases and J by 6 bases; unmatched bases: 1. The CDR3 loop reads CASLAGNEQFF. The CDR3 nucleotides read TGTGCCAGCTTAGCGGGCAATGAGCAGTTCTTC.

This clonotype was seen a few times. V and J are TRBV14 and TRBJ2-5; D gene ambiguous. Germline CDR1 SGHDN, CDR2 FVKESK. Trimming took 1 base from V and 10 from J, leaving 10 bases between them. The CDR3 is 12 residues long. CDR3 loop: CASSQGPGGQYF. CDR3 DNA: TGTGCCAGCAGCCAAGGGCCGGGTGGCCAGTACTTC.

This clonotype came up many times. V and J are TRBV29-1 and TRBJ2-7; 8 nucleotides agree with TRBD2. The CDR3 is 13 residues long. Per germline, CDR1 SQVTM and CDR2 ANQGSEA. V lost 8 bases to trimming and J lost 4 bases; unmatched junction nucleotides: 10. Here the CDR3 reads CSYTTSGGYEQYF. In DNA, the CDR3 is TGCAGCTATACCACTAGCGGTGGATACGAGCAGTACTTC.

In its sample, this clonotype was seen many times. The chain joins TRBV19 to TRBJ2-1; tentatively, D is TRBD1 (6 bases). V shed 8 bases and J shed 8 bases, with 10 bases lying between them. The CDR3 is made up of 11 amino acids. The V gene's germline CDR1 is LNHDA and CDR2 SQIVND (reference sequence). The DNA for the CDR3 is TGTGCCAGTCAACAGGGCCATGAGCAGTTCTTC. Translated: CASQQGHEQFF.

This clonotype was detected many times. The genes are TRBV7-2 and TRBJ2-1; 10 bases line up with TRBD2. CDR1 is SGHTA, CDR2 FQGNSA, per germline. The CDR3 has 16 residues. Losses at the gene ends were 4 bases for V and 7 bases for J; bases not matched to a gene: 10. CDR3 DNA sequence: TGTGCCAGCAGCTCCTACGAACTAGCGGGGTATAATGAGCAGTTCTTC. Amino acids: CASSSYELAGYNEQFF.

This clonotype was counted many times. This sequence joins TRBV18 and TRBJ1-3; the D is unclear. Per the germline V gene, CDR1 is KGHSH and CDR2 is LQKENI. CDR3 length equals 16 residues. V shed 0 bases and J shed 3 bases, with 12 bases lying between them. The CDR3 DNA sequence: TGTGCCAGCTCACCACCCGTCATCCGGTATGGAAACACCATATATTTT. This sequence encodes CASSPPVIRYGNTIYF. Combining the CDR3 with reference TRBV18 and TRBJ1-3 gives the whole variable domain NAGVMQNPRHLVRRRGQEARLRCSPMKGHSHVYWYRQLPEEGLKFMVYLQKENIIDESGMPKERFSAEFPKEGPSILRIQQVVRGDSAAYFCASSPPVIRYGNTIYFGEGSWLTVV.

For this clonotype: Since a much larger clone is just one base distant, this may be a read error. The chain carries TRBV20-1 and TRBJ1-1; possible D gene TRBD1, 5 bases. The CDR3 has 13 residues. V gave up 6 bases and J gave up 7 bases, with 18 bases separating them. Germline CDR1 DFQATT, CDR2 SNEGSKA (reference sequence). The CDR3 coding sequence is TGCAGTGCGGACCACAGGCAGACTTATGAAGCTTTCTTT. Protein: CSADHRQTYEAFF.